This T cell receptor beta chain derives from a study of brain T cells in children with intractable seizures. This clone was observed a single time. Germline V gives CDR1 MDHEN, CDR2 SYDVKM. V was clipped by 1 base and J by 5 bases, with 5 bases between them. The CDR3 totals 12 residues. Assay used: immunoSEQ multiplex PCR; TCRdb lists only in-frame clones, some missing. The sample lists roughly 110,000 clones; 94% were seen once. The receptor's source is a boy in the first two years of life with hemimegalencephaly and intractable seizures. The genes are TRBV28 and TRBJ2-5; D is possibly TRBD2 (5 bases). Specimen: peripheral blood, collected at surgery. The CDR3 region is CASSLLAETQYF. CDR3 nucleotide sequence: TGTGCCAGCAGTTTATTAGCGGAGACCCAGTACTTC.